The clone carrying this T cell receptor beta chain was seen once. Its antigen remains unknown. Here immunoSEQ multiplex PCR was the method, and the copy in TCRdb shows in-frame clones only, minus some. Found here are 25,000 to 30,000 clones, around nine tenths of them singletons; the top ten hold roughly 9.6%. The data were obtained in a study of somatic mutations in cytotoxic T cells in rheumatoid arthritis. Study overall: Sorted by flow to nearly 100% purity were some V beta antibody-stained T-cell populations, including V beta1+ cells sequenced for TCRB. Study findings and constraints: Relative to age-matched healthy controls, rheumatoid arthritis patients did not differ significantly in CD8+ T-cell clonality.

This TCR came from an adult with rheumatoid arthritis. The sample consisted of CD8+ T cells sorted from blood.

The CDR3 is CASSQKSGRPDTQYF. CDR3 bases: TGCGCCAGCAGTCAAAAGAGCGGGAGGCCAGATACGCAGTATTTT. The chain combines TRBV23-1 with TRBJ2-3; TRBD2 matches at 9 bases. Being an ORF, TRBV23-1 has a function that is uncertain. Trimming removed 2 bases from V and 4 bases from J; junction bases left unmatched: 4. This CDR3 region has 15 residues.